Detailed here is one TCR beta chain. The antigen it binds to is not known. Per-base qualities were not stored, and no clone one base away is much larger. There are 16 amino acids in the CDR3, from cysteine to phenylalanine inclusive. Only the CDR3 DNA is retained, 48 bases long and in frame from the first base. From a lookup of the germline V gene (reference sequence), CDR1 and CDR2 are SGHKS and YYEKEE. Trimming takes 0 bases from V and 3 bases from J, and the germline ends sit 15 bases apart. The protocol used for the library was 5' RACE. Sequencing was carried out with an Illumina HiSeq 2500. A second PCR of about 7 to 12 cycles was run with a J-beta primer mix and a sample-barcoded 5' primer. A template-switch 5' adaptor carrying 12 random nucleotides introduced a unique molecular identifier onto each TCR beta cDNA molecule. At least 3 million CDR3-containing paired-end reads were obtained from each sample. The Mint cDNA synthesis kit, primed by a TRBC-specific oligonucleotide, was used to synthesize first-strand cDNA from all RNA. After uracil-DNA glycosylase treatment, a first 18-cycle PCR used universal primers M1SS and BC2_uni_R on all cDNA. For the original study's pipeline: For normalization, 1 million high-quality reads were randomly selected from each sample, with every read carrying a distinct molecular identifier. Reads with shared molecular identifiers were discarded instead of being binned into consensus sequences. MiTCR, run with a Q25 quality threshold and the strictest error-elimination algorithm, handled CDR3 identification, clonotype clustering and error correction. A nonparametric unseen species model with Euler transformation was used to estimate a lower bound on total TCR beta diversity. Using fastp at Q25 and MiXCR, TCRdb reprocessed the public reads and kept productive beta chains. CDR3 protein duplicates are merged, each entry listing the most common genes and DNA. TCRdb, not the original authors, processed these V and J calls. A total of 550,000 to 650,000 distinct CDR3 sequences appear in this sample, about 29% of them only once. The ten largest account for approximately 3.3% of the sample.

The data stem from a study of blood T cells in healthy people across ages (dated by TCRdb to between 2014 and 2017). Turning to the overall study: In model experiments, roughly one uniquely barcoded TCR beta cDNA molecule per two T cells was captured by template switching. Using the same blood draw, the study looked at two additional independent replicas of 1 million unique cDNA reads for two donors, one aged 18 to 30 and the other aged 80 or older. The study measured age-related changes in TCR beta repertoire diversity using deep sequencing normalized with unique cDNA molecular identifiers. Four age groups were formed from the donors: young (average 16 years), middle-aged (approximately 39), aged (under 70) and long-lived (roughly 81).

The roughly 37 donors, aged about 6 to 100 years, were systemically healthy Caucasian individuals from Russia. Roughly 9 milliliters of peripheral blood were drawn from each donor into EDTA-treated Vacutainer tubes. Ficoll-Paque density-gradient centrifugation was used to isolate PBMCs, with at least 6.5 million per sample. Trizol reagent was used to extract total RNA from the PBMCs, yielding at least 5.5 micrograms per sample. For every donor, an aliquot of PBMCs went through flow cytometry to measure the percentages of naive CD45RAhigh/CD27high T cells. General findings and caveats noted by the study authors: Conclusive comparison of naive and antigen-experienced compartments was prevented by the profiling of bulk unsorted PBMCs. Observed TCR beta diversity correlated strongly with the percentage of naive T cells measured by flow cytometry. Donor CMV infection status was unknown, potentially confounding age-related changes in expanded clonotypes. Observed TCR beta diversity per million T cells fell roughly linearly with age, and a significant reduction was already apparent by age about 43. Estimates of total diversity based on one million sequenced T cells were regarded as lower bounds and as underestimates. Compared with the aged group, the long-lived group had more naive CD4+ T cells, fewer expanded clones and increased TCR diversity, a pattern suggesting age selection.

These data also formed part of another study, on T cells of mothers and their children. The second paper further reports: Nine systemically healthy Caucasian individuals served as donors, namely three mothers together with their six children. cDNA synthesis consumed the entire amount of extracted RNA, loaded at around 1.5 ug RNA in each 15 ul reaction. Sample barcodes and 2-4 random nucleotides were added via the M1S primer in the second PCR. Over 8.5 million TCR beta CDR3 reads were obtained for each mother, and some 3.1 million reads were obtained for each child. In both related and unrelated pairs, thymic selection shapes the output of TCR recombination in a similar way, with inherited differences having only a minor effect. Related mother-child pairs always showed normalized repertoire overlap that was slightly higher than in unrelated mother-child pairs, though the difference was never significant. No persistent microchimeric T cell clones were detected, at a sensitivity of roughly 93 clones per million clonotypes. In the study, deep NGS was used to compare the TCR beta repertoires of mothers and children, and features distinguishing related mother-child pairs from unrelated individuals were sought. Mothers averaged approximately 40 +/- 4 years of age and children averaged about 10 +/- 4 years. After adapters were ligated using NEBNext reagents, the libraries underwent 100+100 nt paired-end sequencing on an Illumina HiSeq 2000. To prevent cross-contamination, the mother and child libraries were prepared a month apart and were sequenced in separate runs. For each donor, between about 450,000 and 2,300,000 distinct TCR beta clonotypes were identified. Naive TCR beta clonotypes were estimated from low-frequency clonotypes matched to each donor's FACS-determined naive share, without sorting.

The receptor comes from a boy aged 2 to 10 in good health. In this chain, TRBV5-5 is recombined with TRBJ2-5, with TRBD2 as a weak D call on 5 bases. The sample comprised blood. The base sequence is TGTGCCAGCAGCTTGGCCTTGTGGGAGAATAAAGAGACCCAGTACTTC. This translates into CASSLALWENKETQYF.